One and the same sample provided the 27 T cell receptor beta chains below, sequenced in a study of shared clonotypes between healthy human individuals. Assay used: immunoSEQ multiplex PCR; TCRdb lists only in-frame clones, some missing. The sample includes some 2.1 million clones, approximately 95% seen only once; the top ten take 0.1% to 0.15%. Material for sequencing was naive CD4+ T cells sorted from blood. Subset: CD45RA+ positively selected. The receptors here all came from a man younger than 35 in good health.

V gene TRBV19 combines with J gene TRBJ1-5; TRBD1 might be the D (6 bases). V gave up 5 bases and J gave up 7 bases, with 12 bases separating them. The CDR3 loop spans 13 amino acids. Germline V lookup: CDR1 LNHDA, CDR2 SQIVND (reference sequence). Here the CDR3 DNA reads TGTGCCAGTAGTTTTCGGGGGCACCAGCCCCAGCATTTT. Encoded protein: CASSFRGHQPQHF.

The rearrangement uses TRBV6-5 and TRBJ1-4, with 9 bases that match TRBD1. This CDR3 is 14 amino acids long. J gave up 6 bases and V 5 bases, and 4 bases lay outside the gene matches. In germline, CDR1 is MNHEY, CDR2 SVGAGI. The CDR3 loop reads CASSTGTGYEKLFF. The CDR3 nucleotides are TGTGCCAGCAGTACCGGGACAGGGTATGAAAAACTGTTTTTT.

The sample holds one count of this clone. J is TRBJ2-7 and V is TRBV29-1, with D perhaps TRBD2 (5 bases). CDR1 is SQVTM and CDR2 is ANQGSEA in the germline V gene. V lost 5 bases to trimming and J lost 3 bases, with 11 bases between them. The CDR3 consists of 12 residues. In nucleotides, the CDR3 is TGCAGCGTTTACCACGGGGACTACGAGCAGTACTTC. It is translated as CSVYHGDYEQYF.

The rearrangement uses TRBV6-6 and TRBJ2-1; tentatively, D is TRBD1 or TRBD2 (6 bases each). Trimming took 0 bases from V and 10 from J, leaving 16 bases between them. CDR1 and CDR2 from the germline V gene are MNHNY and SVGAGI (reference sequence). The CDR3 extends over 15 amino acids. The CDR3 is CASSYSGGGREEQFF. CDR3 bases: TGTGCCAGCAGTTACTCAGGTGGGGGGCGGGAAGAGCAGTTCTTC.

The gene calls are TRBV6-9 and TRBJ2-7; weak D call: TRBD1 (5 bases). Looked up from germline, CDR1 is MNHGY and CDR2 is SVAAGI. There are 13 residues in the CDR3. V lost 10 bases, J lost 5 bases, and 18 bases lay in between. CDR3 sequence (DNA): TGTGCCACCCCAAGGGGCCACCAAAACGAGCAGTACTTC. This gives the protein CATPRGHQNEQYF.

The J gene is TRBJ2-7, the V gene TRBV28, with 7 positions matching TRBD1. With V trimmed by 4 bases and J by 1 base, 7 bases remained unmatched. The CDR3 loop spans 15 amino acids. CDR1 and CDR2 (germline): MDHEN, SYDVKM. CDR3 region: CASSSPRGQSYEQYF. DNA for the CDR3: TGTGCCAGCAGTTCCCCGAGGGGACAGTCCTACGAGCAGTACTTC.

CDR3 region: CASLRLSTEAFF. For the CDR3, the DNA is TGTGCCAGTCTTCGGCTGAGCACTGAAGCTTTCTTT. The chain links TRBV18 to TRBJ1-1; D remains unclear. The CDR3 extends over 12 amino acids. From germline, CDR1 is KGHSH and CDR2 LQKENI. The V gene lost 9 bases and the J gene lost 4 bases, with 12 bases spanning the gap.

The chain uses TRBV11-2 and TRBJ1-1; D is perhaps TRBD1 (6 bases). This CDR3 has 15 residues. Trimming removed 5 bases at V and 2 bases at J, with 15 bases between. Germline V lookup: CDR1 SGHAT, CDR2 FQNNGV. The CDR3 DNA sequence: TGTGCCAGCAGCGCGACAAACAGGGATAACACTGAAGCTTTCTTT. Amino acid sequence: CASSATNRDNTEAFF.

This sequence joins TRBV7-2 and TRBJ1-2; weak D call: TRBD1 (5 bases). The CDR3 has 14 residues. V was cut by 4 bases and J by 4 bases, with 13 bases left in between. In germline, CDR1 is SGHTA, CDR2 FQGNSA. The CDR3 DNA is TGTGCCAGCAGCTACCAGGGTCTGAGCTATGGCTACACCTTC. It yields the protein CASSYQGLSYGYTF.

The V and J genes are TRBV7-2 and TRBJ1-4, with D hard to call. The CDR3 loop spans 16 amino acids. V lost 6 bases, J lost 0 bases, and 14 bases lay in between. CDR1 and CDR2 (germline): SGHTA, FQGNSA. The CDR3 spells CASRFDIAATNEKLFF. The CDR3 DNA reads TGTGCCAGCAGATTTGACATCGCAGCAACTAATGAAAAACTGTTTTTT. Full variable domain (missing parts from reference TRBV7-2 and TRBJ1-4): GAGVSQSPSNKVTEKGKDVELRCDPISGHTALYWYRQSLGQGLEFLIYFQGNSAPDKSGLPSDRFSAERTGGSVSTLTIQRTQQEDSAVYLCASRFDIAATNEKLFFGSGTQLSVL.

The chain recombines TRBV2 with TRBJ2-5; 8 bases are a match to TRBD2. This CDR3 has 14 amino acids. The ends lost 4 bases at V and 2 bases at J; junction bases unmatched: 3. CDR1 and CDR2 (germline): SNHLY, FYNNEI. CDR3 DNA: TGTGCCAGCAGTGTGTCGGGGGGGCAAGAGACCCAGTACTTC. It codes for CASSVSGGQETQYF.

In this sample, this clone turned up a few times. This chain joins TRBV2 and TRBJ1-5; D gene ambiguous. The CDR3 is made up of 16 amino acids. Trimming shortened V by 7 bases and J by 2 bases, and 18 bases separated the two germline ends. In germline, CDR1 is SNHLY, CDR2 FYNNEI. CDR3 residues: CASMWGIDGGNQPQHF. The CDR3 DNA sequence: TGTGCCAGCATGTGGGGTATTGACGGAGGCAATCAGCCCCAGCATTTT.

The count of this clone is one. The rearrangement links TRBV29-1 to TRBJ2-1; D ambiguous. Per the germline V gene, CDR1 is SQVTM and CDR2 is ANQGSEA. CDR3 length: 12 amino acids. This chain's CDR3 is CSAPESYNEQFF. CDR3 sequence (DNA): TGCAGTGCCCCAGAGTCCTACAATGAGCAGTTCTTC.

The V gene is TRBV6-6, the J gene TRBJ1-4; 7 bases map to TRBD1. The CDR3 contains 16 residues. Trimming at V came to 2 bases and at J to 0 bases, leaving 3 bases not matched to a gene. Germline CDR1 is MNHNY and CDR2 is SVGAGI (reference sequence). In nucleotides, the CDR3 is TGTGCCAGCAGTTACGGGGGGACAGCAACTAATGAAAAACTGTTTTTT. This codes for CASSYGGTATNEKLFF.

The chain has TRBV10-3 and TRBJ1-2; TRBD1 matches at 9 bases. J gave up 4 bases and V 4 bases, and 4 bases lay outside the gene matches. The CDR3 totals 14 residues. Germline CDR1 reads ENHRY; CDR2 reads SYGVKD. The CDR3 DNA reads TGTGCCATCAGTGGGACAGGGGTTGGCTATGGCTACACCTTC. Translated, it gives CAISGTGVGYGYTF.

The rearrangement uses TRBV28 and TRBJ1-5; D may be TRBD1 (5 bases). Trimming took off 5 bases at V and 3 bases at J, with 14 bases between the two ends. The CDR3 consists of 15 residues. In germline, CDR1 is MDHEN, CDR2 SYDVKM. CDR3 nucleotides: TGTGCCAGCAGTCCTTATCGGGGGTACAATCAGCCCCAGCATTTT. Its translation: CASSPYRGYNQPQHF.

On this clone: The same CDR3 is also encoded by other DNA sequences in this sample. The rearrangement uses TRBV9 and TRBJ2-2, with no clear D. With 0 bases removed from V and 1 base from J, the gap between germline ends came to 4 bases. CDR1 is SGDLS and CDR2 is YYNGEE in the germline V gene. CDR3 size: 14 residues. CDR3 nucleotide sequence: TGTGCCAGCAGCGTAGGATGGAACACCGGGGAGCTGTTTTTT. Amino acids: CASSVGWNTGELFF.

The chain carries TRBV25-1 and TRBJ1-4; no definite D call. Trimming stripped 1 base from V and 6 bases from J, with 18 bases between. Germline CDR1 is MGHDK and CDR2 is SYGVNS. The CDR3 sequence is 17 residues long. This CDR3 reads CASSEFSGKWEDEKLFF. CDR3 DNA sequence: TGTGCCAGCAGTGAATTTTCTGGGAAATGGGAGGATGAAAAACTGTTTTTT.

The V gene is TRBV7-2, the J gene TRBJ1-2, with D tentatively TRBD1 (6 bases). Trimming left V 0 bases short and J 3 bases short, with 14 bases between. The germline gives CDR1 SGHTA, CDR2 FQGNSA. This CDR3 has 16 residues. The CDR3 loop is CASSLAGTGAYYGYTF. Written as DNA, the CDR3 is TGTGCCAGCAGCTTAGCTGGGACGGGGGCTTACTATGGCTACACCTTC.

The genes are TRBV2 and TRBJ1-1; no clear D gene. Germline V lookup: CDR1 SNHLY, CDR2 FYNNEI. V dropped 10 bases and J dropped 1 base, with 10 bases sitting between them. The CDR3 sequence is 12 residues long. CDR3 loop: CAIRRENTEAFF. In DNA, the CDR3 is TGTGCCATCCGACGGGAGAACACTGAAGCTTTCTTT.

This clone was seen just once. The chain links TRBV7-2 to TRBJ2-5, with a weak D call TRBD2 (6 bases). The CDR3 consists of 15 residues. V lost 3 bases and J 2 bases, leaving 13 bases between the germline ends. CDR1 is SGHTA and CDR2 is FQGNSA in the germline V gene. Written as DNA, the CDR3 is TGTGCCAGCAGCTTTCGACTAGAAAGGCAAGAGACCCAGTACTTC. Encoded protein: CASSFRLERQETQYF. Together with reference TRBV7-2 and TRBJ2-5, the CDR3 gives the full variable domain: GAGVSQSPSNKVTEKGKDVELRCDPISGHTALYWYRQSLGQGLEFLIYFQGNSAPDKSGLPSDRFSAERTGGSVSTLTIQRTQQEDSAVYLCASSFRLERQETQYFGPGTRLLVL.

The chain employs TRBV21-1 and TRBJ2-3; no DNA check was done on the table's D call, TRBD1. TRBV21-1 is tagged as a pseudogene. CDR3 size: 19 residues. DNA of the CDR3: TGTGCCAGCAGCAAATTCTTCCAATCACAGGGGCATCGTGTTGATACGCAGTATTTT. Its protein product is CASSKFFQSQGHRVDTQYF.

This sequence joins TRBV6-5 and TRBJ1-1; D might be TRBD1 (5 bases). The V end lost 0 bases, the J end lost 0 bases, and 11 bases lay between the germline ends. This CDR3 comprises 16 residues. In germline, CDR1 is MNHEY, CDR2 SVGAGI. The DNA of the CDR3 is TGTGCCAGCAGTTACTCGGGGGGGATAATGAACACTGAAGCTTTCTTT. Its protein product is CASSYSGGIMNTEAFF.

The V and J genes are TRBV5-5 and TRBJ2-1, with TRBD1 matching 8 bases. Trimming cost V 4 bases and J 0 bases; bases outside gene matches: 6. CDR3 length: 16 residues. Germline V gene data show CDR1 as SGHKS and CDR2 as YYEKEE (reference sequence). The CDR3 reads CASSPAGTGSYNEQFF. The CDR3 DNA is TGTGCCAGCAGCCCCGCCGGGACAGGCTCCTACAATGAGCAGTTCTTC.

The count of this clone is one. CDR3: CASSVTGKAYEQYF. As DNA, the CDR3 is TGTGCCAGCAGTGTGACAGGAAAAGCCTACGAGCAGTACTTC. V usage is TRBV6-1 and J usage is TRBJ2-7; TRBD1 is a possible D gene (6 bases). The germline V gene encodes CDR1 MNHNS and CDR2 SASEGT. Trimming left V 4 bases short and J 2 bases short, with 12 bases between. This CDR3 has 14 amino acids.

V is TRBV7-9 and J is TRBJ2-2, with TRBD2 as a possible D gene (6 bases). V was shortened by 7 bases and J by 1 base, with 13 bases between the two germline ends. Germline V lookup: CDR1 SEHNR, CDR2 FQNEAQ (reference sequence). The CDR3 contains 15 residues. The CDR3 nucleotides are TGTGCCAGCACCATAGCGGTTTTGAACACCGGGGAGCTGTTTTTT. Translating gives CASTIAVLNTGELFF.

This sequence joins TRBV19 and TRBJ2-3; D unclear. CDR1 is LNHDA and CDR2 is SQIVND in the germline V gene (reference sequence). The CDR3 is 15 amino acids. V was cut by 3 bases and J by 7 bases, with 17 bases left in between. CDR3 coding DNA: TGTGCCAGTAGTATTGGACGCCAGACCCCCCATACGCAGTATTTT. It yields the protein CASSIGRQTPHTQYF.